The 5 T cell receptor beta chains reported below all come from one sample, sequenced in a study of lymphopenia after photon versus proton radiotherapy. Clones were sequenced by immunoSEQ multiplex PCR, and TCRdb holds only the in-frame ones, with some missing. The repertoire includes more than 15,000 clones, 80% to 90% of them detected once, and approximately 61% sits in the top ten. The sample here was peripheral blood, taken from a patient treated with proton-based radiotherapy. The receptors were gathered from a woman in her fifties or sixties with cholangiocarcinoma. Some clones in this sample may be carry-over from other donors' samples.

The CDR3 here is CASSFGQGSTEAFF. The CDR3 nucleotides are TGTGCCAGCAGTTTCGGACAGGGGAGCACTGAAGCTTTCTTT. The chain combines TRBV6-5 with TRBJ1-1; 9 nucleotides align to TRBD1. The CDR3 contains 14 residues. With V trimmed by 4 bases and J by 4 bases, 4 bases remained unmatched. Germline V gives CDR1 MNHEY, CDR2 SVGAGI.

The genes are TRBV29-1 and TRBJ1-1, with D possibly TRBD1 on 6 matching bases. Germline values: CDR1 SQVTM, CDR2 ANQGSEA. The CDR3 runs to 16 residues. Trimming took 5 bases from V and 3 from J, leaving 22 bases between them. The CDR3 bases are TGCAGCGTTCGAACCGGCCACCAGAGGGGGGACACTGAAGCTTTCTTT. Translated: CSVRTGHQRGDTEAFF.

The J gene is TRBJ2-5, the V gene TRBV11-2, with D maybe TRBD2 (7 bases). CDR1 and CDR2 (germline): SGHAT, FQNNGV. The CDR3 spans 17 residues. V shed 4 bases and J shed 5 bases, with 23 bases lying between them. The CDR3 loop is CASSSPRGDKGKETQYF. The CDR3 DNA follows: TGTGCCAGCAGCTCCCCCCGGGGGGACAAGGGCAAGGAGACCCAGTACTTC.

This clone has a single count. This CDR3 reads CASSADRTNQPQHF. DNA of the CDR3: TGTGCCAGCAGTGCCGACAGGACCAATCAGCCCCAGCATTTT. J is TRBJ1-5 and V is TRBV11-2; D might be TRBD1 (6 bases). The germline gives CDR1 SGHAT, CDR2 FQNNGV. Trimming shortened V by 6 bases and J by 3 bases, and 12 bases separated the two germline ends. The CDR3 runs 14 residues.

V usage is TRBV5-5 and J usage is TRBJ1-6; TRBD1 agrees at 9 bases. Looked up from germline, CDR1 is SGHKS and CDR2 is YYEKEE (reference sequence). The CDR3 runs 15 residues. The V gene end was trimmed by 4 bases and the J gene end by 10 bases; junction bases not matched to a gene: 9. The CDR3 DNA is TGTGCCAGCAGCCTCCGGGACAGGGTTTGGTCACCCCTCCACTTT. Its translation is CASSLRDRVWSPLHF.